The present T cell receptor (beta chain) was sequenced within a study of tumor-infiltrating lymphocytes in glioblastoma multiforme. TCR beta libraries were built from RNA through three nested multiplex PCR rounds using modified ARM-PCR. Unique molecular identifiers were not described for the libraries. TCRdb passed the multiplex PCR reads through MiXCR, listing each CDR3 protein once. The table shows about 15,000 distinct CDR3 sequences, with roughly 73% occurring only once. This clonotype was seen once. CDR3 length: 15 residues. V was pared by 8 bases and J by 2 bases, with 9 bases of the junction left unmatched. Germline loops: CDR1 MGHRA, CDR2 YSYEKL.

The origin of this receptor is a male donor with glioblastoma. Sequencing was carried out using brain tumor tissue. V gene TRBV4-1 combines with J gene TRBJ2-7, with TRBD1 matching 10 bases. The CDR3 bases are TGCGCCAGCTCGGGGGGAGGGACAGGGGCCTACGAGCAGTACTTC. This gives the protein CASSGGGTGAYEQYF.